This TCR beta chain was captured by sequencing in a study of blood T cell repertoires in COVID-19. Overall study context: Spain, Italy and the United States supplied samples that represented acute and convalescent COVID-19.

This clone was seen a handful of times. Participant reports of clinical history set cohort assignment. For recovered donors of Cohort 3, there were two negative PCRs, clearance, or symptom resolution. Methods used by the authors: Nucleated cell counts were estimated from reference gene primer amplification. Data came from immunoSEQ multiplex PCR; TCRdb stores just in-frame clones and leaves some out. V, J and clone size are those of that table, while D and trimming were read from the DNA. This table has hundreds of thousands of clones, 85% appearing once. Input material: PBMCs or T cells enriched from blood (not recorded which). This TCR derives from a middle-aged man who had recovered from COVID-19.

CDR3 bases: TGTGCCAGCAGCTTAGGTCGCGCAGGGGGTTACGAGCAGTACTTC. Protein product: CASSLGRAGGYEQYF. V and J are TRBV7-9 and TRBJ2-7; 7 bases fit TRBD1. V shed 1 base, J shed 4 bases, and the junction held 7 bases outside the gene matches. Per germline, CDR1 SEHNR and CDR2 FQNEAQ (reference sequence). The CDR3 length is 15 residues.